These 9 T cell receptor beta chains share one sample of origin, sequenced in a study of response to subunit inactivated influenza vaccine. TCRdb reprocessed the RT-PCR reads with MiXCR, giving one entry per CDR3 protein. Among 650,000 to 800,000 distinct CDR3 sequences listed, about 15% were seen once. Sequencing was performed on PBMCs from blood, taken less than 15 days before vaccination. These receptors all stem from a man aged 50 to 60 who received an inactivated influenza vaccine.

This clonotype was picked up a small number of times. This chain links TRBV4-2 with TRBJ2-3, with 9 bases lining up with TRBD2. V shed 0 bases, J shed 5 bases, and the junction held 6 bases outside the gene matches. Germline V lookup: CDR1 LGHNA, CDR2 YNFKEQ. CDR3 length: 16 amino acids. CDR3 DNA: TGTGCCAGCAGCCAAGAGCGGGGGGGGATGGTAGATACGCAGTATTTT. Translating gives CASSQERGGMVDTQYF.

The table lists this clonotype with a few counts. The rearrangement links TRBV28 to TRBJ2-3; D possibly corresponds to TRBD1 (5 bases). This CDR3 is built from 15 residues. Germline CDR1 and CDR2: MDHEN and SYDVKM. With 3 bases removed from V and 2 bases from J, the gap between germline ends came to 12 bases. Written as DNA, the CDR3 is TGTGCCAGCAGTTTCGGACACCCTTCCACAGATACGCAGTATTTT. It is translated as CASSFGHPSTDTQYF. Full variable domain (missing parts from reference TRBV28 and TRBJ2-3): DVKVTQSSRYLVKRTGEKVFLECVQDMDHENMFWYRQDPGLGLRLIYFSYDVKMKEKGDIPEGYSVSREKKERFSLILESASTNQTSMYLCASSFGHPSTDTQYFGPGTRLTVL.

The CDR3 sequence: CSARRQGMGSPLHF. For the CDR3, the DNA is TGCAGTGCTAGGAGGCAGGGGATGGGATCACCCCTCCACTTT. The V call is TRBV20-1, the J call TRBJ1-6, with D possibly TRBD1 on 6 matching bases. V lost 3 bases to trimming and J lost 10 bases, with 16 bases between them. CDR3 length equals 14 residues. From germline, CDR1 is DFQATT and CDR2 SNEGSKA (reference sequence).

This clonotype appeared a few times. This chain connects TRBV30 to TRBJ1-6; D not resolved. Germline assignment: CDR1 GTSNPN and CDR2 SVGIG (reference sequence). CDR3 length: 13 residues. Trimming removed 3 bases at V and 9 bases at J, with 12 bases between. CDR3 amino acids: CAWSPKTGSPLHF. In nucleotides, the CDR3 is TGTGCCTGGAGCCCTAAAACTGGTTCACCCCTCCACTTT.

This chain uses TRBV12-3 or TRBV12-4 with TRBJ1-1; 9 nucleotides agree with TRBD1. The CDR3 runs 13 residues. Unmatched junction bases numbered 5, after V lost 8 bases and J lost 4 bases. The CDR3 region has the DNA TGTGCCAGCCTAGACAGGGGGGGCACTGAAGCTTTCTTT. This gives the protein CASLDRGGTEAFF.

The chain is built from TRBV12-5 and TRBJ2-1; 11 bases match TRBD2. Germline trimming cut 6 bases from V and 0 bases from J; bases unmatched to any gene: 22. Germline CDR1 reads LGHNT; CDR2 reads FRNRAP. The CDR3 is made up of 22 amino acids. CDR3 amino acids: CASGSPGGTAGTSGSSYNEQFF. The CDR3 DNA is TGTGCTAGTGGGTCCCCTGGGGGGACGGCCGGGACTAGCGGAAGCTCCTACAATGAGCAGTTCTTC.

Here the CDR3 reads CASSPGWGRNTGELFF. The DNA for the CDR3 is TGTGCCAGCAGCCCAGGGTGGGGGAGGAACACCGGGGAGCTGTTTTTT. V is TRBV12-3 or TRBV12-4 and J is TRBJ2-2; D possibly matches TRBD1 or TRBD2 (5 bases each). This CDR3 is 16 amino acids long. The V gene lost 6 bases and the J gene lost 1 base, with 15 bases spanning the gap.

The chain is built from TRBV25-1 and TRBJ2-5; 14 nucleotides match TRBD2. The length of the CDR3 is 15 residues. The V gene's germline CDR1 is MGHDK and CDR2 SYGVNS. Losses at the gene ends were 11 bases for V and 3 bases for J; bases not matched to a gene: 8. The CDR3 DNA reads TGTGCCTCAAAGACTAGCGGGAGGGCCGAAGAGACCCAGTACTTC. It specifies CASKTSGRAEETQYF. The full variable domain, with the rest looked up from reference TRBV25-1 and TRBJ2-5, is EADIYQTPRYLVIGTGKKITLECSQTMGHDKMYWYQQDPGMELHLIHYSYGVNSTEKGDLSSESTVSRIRTEHFPLTLESARPSHTSQYLCASKTSGRAEETQYFGPGTRLLVL.

Here the CDR3 DNA reads TGCAGTGTTTCAATAAGCGGCACAGATACGCAGTATTTT. This sequence encodes CSVSISGTDTQYF. V is TRBV20-1 and J is TRBJ2-3; unclear D gene. CDR3 size: 13 residues. The germline V and J ends were trimmed by 7 bases and 1 base, with 12 bases remaining between them. Germline V gene data show CDR1 as DFQATT and CDR2 as SNEGSKA (reference sequence).